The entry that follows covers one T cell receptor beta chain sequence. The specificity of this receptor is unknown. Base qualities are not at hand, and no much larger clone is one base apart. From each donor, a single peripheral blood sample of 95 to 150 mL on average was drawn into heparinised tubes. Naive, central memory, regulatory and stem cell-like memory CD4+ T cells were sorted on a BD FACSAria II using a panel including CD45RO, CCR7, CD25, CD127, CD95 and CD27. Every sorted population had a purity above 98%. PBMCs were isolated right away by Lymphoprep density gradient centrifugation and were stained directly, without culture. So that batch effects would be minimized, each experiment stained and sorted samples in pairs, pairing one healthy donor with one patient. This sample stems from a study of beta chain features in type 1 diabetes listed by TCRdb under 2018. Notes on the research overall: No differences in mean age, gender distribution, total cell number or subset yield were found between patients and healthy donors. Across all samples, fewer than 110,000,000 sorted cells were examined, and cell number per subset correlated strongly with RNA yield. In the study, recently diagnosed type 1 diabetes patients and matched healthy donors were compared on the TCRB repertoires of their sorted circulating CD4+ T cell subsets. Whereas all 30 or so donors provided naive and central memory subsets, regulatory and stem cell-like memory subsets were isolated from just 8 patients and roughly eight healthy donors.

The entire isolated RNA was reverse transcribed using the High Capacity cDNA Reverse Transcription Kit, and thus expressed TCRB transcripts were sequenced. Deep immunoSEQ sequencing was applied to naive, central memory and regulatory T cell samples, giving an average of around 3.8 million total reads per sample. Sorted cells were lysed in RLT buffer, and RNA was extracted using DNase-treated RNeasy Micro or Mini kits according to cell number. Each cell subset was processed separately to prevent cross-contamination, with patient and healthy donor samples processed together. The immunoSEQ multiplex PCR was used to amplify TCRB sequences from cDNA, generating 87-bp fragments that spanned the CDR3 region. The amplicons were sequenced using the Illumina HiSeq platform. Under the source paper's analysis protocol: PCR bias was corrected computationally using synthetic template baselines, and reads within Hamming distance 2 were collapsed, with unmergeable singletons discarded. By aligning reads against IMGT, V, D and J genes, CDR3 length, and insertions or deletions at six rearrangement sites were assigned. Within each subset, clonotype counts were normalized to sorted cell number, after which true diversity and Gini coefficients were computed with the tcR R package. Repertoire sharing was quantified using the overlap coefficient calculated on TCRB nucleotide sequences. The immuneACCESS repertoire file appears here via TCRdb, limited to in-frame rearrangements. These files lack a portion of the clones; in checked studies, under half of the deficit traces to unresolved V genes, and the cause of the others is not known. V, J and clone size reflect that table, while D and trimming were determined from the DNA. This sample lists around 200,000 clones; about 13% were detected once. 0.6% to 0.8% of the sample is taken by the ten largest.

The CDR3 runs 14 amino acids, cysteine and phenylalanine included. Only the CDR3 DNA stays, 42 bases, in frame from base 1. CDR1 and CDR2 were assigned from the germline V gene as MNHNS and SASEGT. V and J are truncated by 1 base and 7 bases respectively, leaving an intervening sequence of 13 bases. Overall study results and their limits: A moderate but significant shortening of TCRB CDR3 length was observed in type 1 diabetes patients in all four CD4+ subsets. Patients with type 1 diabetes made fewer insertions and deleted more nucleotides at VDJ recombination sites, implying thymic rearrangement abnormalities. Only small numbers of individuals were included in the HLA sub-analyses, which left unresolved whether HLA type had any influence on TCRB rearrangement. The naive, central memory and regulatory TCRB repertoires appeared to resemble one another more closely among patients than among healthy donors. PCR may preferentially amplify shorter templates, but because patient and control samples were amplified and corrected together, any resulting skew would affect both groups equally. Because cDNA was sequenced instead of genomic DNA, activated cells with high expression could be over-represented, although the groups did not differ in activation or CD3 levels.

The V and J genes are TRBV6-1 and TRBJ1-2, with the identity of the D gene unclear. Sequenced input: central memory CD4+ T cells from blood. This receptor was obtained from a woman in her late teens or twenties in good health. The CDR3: CASSEGAVIGGYTF. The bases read TGTGCCAGCAGTGAAGGGGCAGTCATAGGTGGCTACACCTTC.